This TCR beta chain was identified during a study of regulatory T cells in long-lasting Graves disease. The sample's time point: newly diagnosed GD, antithyroid drugs for less than 3 months. The TCR library was made from RNA extracted from PBMCs. CDR3 regions were amplified by Arm-PCR using iRepertoire HTBI primers to build TCR beta libraries. TCRdb redid the calling of the multiplex PCR reads with MiXCR, one entry per CDR3 protein. The table shows about 400,000 distinct CDR3 sequences, with roughly 16% occurring only once. Germline CDR1 is LNHDA and CDR2 is SQIVND (reference sequence). The CDR3 runs to 15 residues. The V gene end was trimmed by 4 bases and the J gene end by 3 bases; junction bases not matched to a gene: 7.

This receptor was taken from a female donor with Graves disease. The sequencing here drew on peripheral blood mononuclear cells (PBMCs), taken at new diagnosis, from a patient treated with antithyroid drugs. This chain links TRBV19 with TRBJ2-7, with 9 positions matching TRBD1. CDR3 loop: CASSNRGQGLYEQYF. In DNA, the CDR3 is TGTGCCAGTAGTAATCGAGGACAGGGGCTCTACGAGCAGTACTTC.